The 10 T cell receptor beta chains given below trace back to one sample, sequenced in a study of T cells in Graves' hyperthyroidism and ophthalmopathy. RNA transcripts served as the template for amplifying TCR beta CDR3 regions. The study used the HTBI primer set for a first-round RT-PCR of the TCR CDR3. TCRdb ran MiXCR on the multiplex PCR reads and lists one entry per CDR3 protein. The table shows about half a million distinct CDR3 sequences, with less than 25% occurring only once. Sequenced material: blood. These receptors all stem from a man younger than 35 with Graves' hyperthyroidism.

The sample holds many counts of this clonotype. V and J are TRBV28 and TRBJ1-3; D is unclear. V lost 6 bases, J lost 7 bases, and 7 bases lay in between. CDR1 and CDR2 (germline): MDHEN, SYDVKM. CDR3 size: 11 residues. DNA for the CDR3: TGTGCCAGCAGCCGCACTAACACCATATATTTT. Its protein product is CASSRTNTIYF.

There are many counts of this clonotype. This chain links TRBV28 with TRBJ2-7; the match to TRBD1 covers 10 bases. CDR3 length: 15 residues. The germline CDR1 and CDR2 sequences are MDHEN and SYDVKM. J gave up 4 bases and V 6 bases, and 9 bases lay outside the gene matches. CDR3 loop: CASSPPGTGDYEQYF. The DNA of the CDR3 is TGTGCCAGCAGCCCTCCCGGGACAGGGGATTACGAGCAGTACTTC.

This clonotype was seen at least ten times. The rearrangement links TRBV4-2 to TRBJ1-3; D remains ambiguous. Trimming pared 0 bases from V and 4 bases from J, leaving 10 bases between. The CDR3 runs 15 residues. CDR1 and CDR2 from the germline V gene are LGHNA and YNFKEQ. CDR3 region: CASSQDQVAGNTIYF. CDR3 sequence (DNA): TGTGCCAGCAGCCAAGATCAGGTCGCCGGAAACACCATATATTTT.

The table lists this clonotype with many counts. The V and J genes are TRBV7-8 and TRBJ2-5; possible D gene TRBD2, 6 bases. V was cut by 5 bases and J by 5 bases, with 27 bases left in between. CDR1 is SGHVS and CDR2 is FQNEAQ in the germline V gene. The length of the CDR3 is 18 residues. The CDR3 DNA reads TGTGCCAGCAGCCCCCGCCTCCCTAATTCCCTAGGAGGGGAGACCCAGTACTTC. It encodes CASSPRLPNSLGGETQYF.

This clonotype was recorded at least ten times. The chain combines TRBV6-2 or TRBV6-3 with TRBJ2-6, with D maybe TRBD2 (5 bases). The CDR3 has 14 residues. Germline values: CDR1 MNHEY, CDR2 SVGEGT. Deletions cut 6 bases from V and 3 bases from J, with 9 bases between. Here the CDR3 DNA reads TGTGCCAGCAGCCACGGGGATGGGGCCAACGTCCTGACTTTC. Protein product: CASSHGDGANVLTF.

This clonotype appeared many times. The V and J genes are TRBV20-1 and TRBJ2-7; D perhaps matches TRBD1 (5 bases). Trimming stripped 3 bases from V and 2 bases from J, with 14 bases between. This CDR3 has 14 amino acids. From germline, CDR1 is DFQATT and CDR2 SNEGSKA (reference sequence). The CDR3 reads CSASGLQGPYEQYF. In nucleotides, the CDR3 is TGCAGTGCTAGCGGCCTCCAGGGCCCCTACGAGCAGTACTTC.

There are many counts of this clonotype. This sequence joins TRBV12-3 or TRBV12-4 and TRBJ1-1; D remains ambiguous. With 1 base removed from V and 5 bases from J, the gap between germline ends came to 14 bases. This CDR3 comprises 15 residues. CDR3 DNA: TGTGCCAGCAGTTTAGTGGTGGGCCGGGGAACTGAAGCTTTCTTT. Amino acid sequence: CASSLVVGRGTEAFF.

This clonotype was observed a few times. This chain joins TRBV6-5 and TRBJ1-5, with D perhaps TRBD1 (5 bases). Germline V gene lookup returns CDR1 MNHEY and CDR2 SVGAGI. This CDR3 is 16 amino acids long. Trimming removed 0 bases at V and 3 bases at J, with 12 bases between. CDR3 loop: CASSYSNWGSNQPQHF. The CDR3 DNA sequence: TGTGCCAGCAGTTACTCGAATTGGGGGTCCAATCAGCCCCAGCATTTT.

This clonotype was seen a few times. The chain combines TRBV11-2 with TRBJ1-2, with D possibly matching TRBD1 (5 bases). Trimming removed 0 bases at V and 8 bases at J, with 16 bases between. Germline V gives CDR1 SGHAT, CDR2 FQNNGV. CDR3 length: 15 amino acids. CDR3 amino acids: CASSLDMGGDRGYTF. The CDR3 bases are TGTGCCAGCAGCTTAGATATGGGAGGGGATAGGGGCTACACCTTC.

This clonotype was recorded at least ten times. The chain has TRBV12-3 or TRBV12-4 and TRBJ1-3; no firm D call. The CDR3 length is 14 residues. Between the trimmed V and J ends, which lost 6 bases and 2 bases, there was a span of 11 bases. The CDR3 sequence is CASSLVQPGNTIYF. For the CDR3, the DNA is TGTGCCAGCAGCCTGGTTCAGCCTGGAAACACCATATATTTT.